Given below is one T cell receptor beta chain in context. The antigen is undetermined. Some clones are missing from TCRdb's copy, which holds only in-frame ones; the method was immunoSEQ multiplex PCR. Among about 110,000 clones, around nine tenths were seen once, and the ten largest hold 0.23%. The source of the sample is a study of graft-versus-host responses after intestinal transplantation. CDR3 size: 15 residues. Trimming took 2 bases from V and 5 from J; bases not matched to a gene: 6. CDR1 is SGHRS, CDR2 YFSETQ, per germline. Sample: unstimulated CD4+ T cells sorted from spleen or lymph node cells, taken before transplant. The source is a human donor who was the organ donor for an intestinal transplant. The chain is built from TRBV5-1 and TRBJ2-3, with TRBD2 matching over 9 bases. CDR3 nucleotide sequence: TGCGCCAGCAGCTTCGGAGCGGGGGGCGGAGATACGCAGTATTTT. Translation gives CASSFGAGGGDTQYF.